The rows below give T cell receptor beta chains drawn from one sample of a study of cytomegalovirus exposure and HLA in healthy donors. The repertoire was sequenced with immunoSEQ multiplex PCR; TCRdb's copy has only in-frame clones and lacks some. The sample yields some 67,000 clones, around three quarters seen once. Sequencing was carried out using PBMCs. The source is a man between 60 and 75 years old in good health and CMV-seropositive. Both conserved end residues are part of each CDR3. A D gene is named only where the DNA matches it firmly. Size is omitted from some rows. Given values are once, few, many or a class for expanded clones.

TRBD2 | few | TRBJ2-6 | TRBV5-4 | TGTGCCAGCAGCTCTGGACTAGCTCCGGATGGTGGGGCCAACGTCCTGACTTTC | CASSSGLAPDGGANVLTF
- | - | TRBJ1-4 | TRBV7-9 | TGTGCCAGCAGCTTCGCCCTAGTTGCAACTAATGAAAAACTGTTTTTT | CASSFALVATNEKLFF
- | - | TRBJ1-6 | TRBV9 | TGTGCCAGCAGCGTAGTAGGGGCAGACTTTTCACCCCTCCACTTT | CASSVVGADFSPLHF
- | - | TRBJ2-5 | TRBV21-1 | TGTGCCAGCAGCAAAGGGGGGACACGGATCCAAGAGACCCAGTACTTC | CASSKGGTRIQETQYF
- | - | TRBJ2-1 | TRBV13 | TGTGCCAGCAGCTTAGTAGGGCCAAGGGAGCGGGAGCAGTTCTTC | CASSLVGPREREQFF
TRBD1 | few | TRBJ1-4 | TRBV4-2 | TGTGCCAGCAGCCAAGGACAGGGGAGGTATGAAAAACTGTTTTTT | CASSQGQGRYEKLFF
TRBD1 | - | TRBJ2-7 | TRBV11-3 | TGTGCCAGCAGCTTCCGACAGGGGGCGGGGGAGCAGTACTTC | CASSFRQGAGEQYF
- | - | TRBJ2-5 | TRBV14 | TGTGCCAGCAGCCAAGCGGTTAGGATAGGGGCCCAGCACTTC | CASSQAVRIGAQHF
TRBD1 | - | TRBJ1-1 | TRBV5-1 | TGCGCCAGCACCGAGCAGGCAGGGGGCCTCCCTGGCTCTGAAGCTTTCTTT | CASTEQAGGLPGSEAFF
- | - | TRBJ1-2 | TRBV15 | TGTGCCACCAGCAGAGATTTCGGAGGGAGAGATAACTATGGCTACACCTTC | CATSRDFGGRDNYGYTF
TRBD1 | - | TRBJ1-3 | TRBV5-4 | TGTGCCAGCGGACAGGACAGGGGGCTTGGAAACACCATATATTTT | CASGQDRGLGNTIYF
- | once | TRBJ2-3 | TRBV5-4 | TGTGCCAGCAGCTTGGAGGACTTCTCCACAGATACGCAGTATTTT | CASSLEDFSTDTQYF
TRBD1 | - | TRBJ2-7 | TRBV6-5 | TGTGCCAGCAGCTCGGGACAGTCCTACGAGCAGTACTTC | CASSSGQSYEQYF
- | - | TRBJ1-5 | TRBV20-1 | TGCAGTGCCGCGGGCAATCAGCCCCAGCATTTT | CSAAGNQPQHF
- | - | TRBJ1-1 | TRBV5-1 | TGCGCCAGCAGCCCCCGGGATTCGGTACCGAACACTGAAGCTTTCTTT | CASSPRDSVPNTEAFF
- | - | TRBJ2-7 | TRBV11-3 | TGTGCCAGCAGCCCCGAAGGAAGGATCGGGAATAGCTCCTACGAGCAGTACTTC | CASSPEGRIGNSSYEQYF
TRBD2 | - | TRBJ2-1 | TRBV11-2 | TGTGCCAGCAGCTTAGATCAAGCGGGGGGCCAGTTCTTC | CASSLDQAGGQFF
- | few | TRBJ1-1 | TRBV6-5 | TGTGCCAGCAGTGAAGATGCCCACCGAGGAGCTTTCTTT | CASSEDAHRGAFF
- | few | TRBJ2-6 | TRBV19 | TGTGCCAGTAGCCTCCGTACGATCGGCTCTGGGGCCAACGTCCTGACTTTC | CASSLRTIGSGANVLTF
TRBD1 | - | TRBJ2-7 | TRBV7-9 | TGTGCCAGCACCAATCAGGGACAGGGGCACTACGAGCAGTACTTC | CASTNQGQGHYEQYF
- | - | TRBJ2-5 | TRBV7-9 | TGTGCCAGCAGCTTAGGTTTCGGGGGTGAGACCCAGTACTTC | CASSLGFGGETQYF
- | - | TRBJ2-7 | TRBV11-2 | TGTGCCAGCAGCTTAGGGGGGGAGTACTCCTACGAGCAGTACTTC | CASSLGGEYSYEQYF
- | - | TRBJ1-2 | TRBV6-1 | TGTGCCAGCAACAGTGGCGGGGGTCCGGGTGGCTACACCTTC | CASNSGGGPGGYTF
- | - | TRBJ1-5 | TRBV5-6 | TGTGCCAGCAGCGCCGTCGGAGGGGCAAACAATCAGCCCCAGCATTTT | CASSAVGGANNQPQHF
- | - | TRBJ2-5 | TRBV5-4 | TGTGCCAGCAGCCTACGACTAGAATCAGAGACCCAGTACTTC | CASSLRLESETQYF
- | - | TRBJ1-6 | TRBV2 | TGTGCCAGCAGTGAGGAGGGAGGCAATTCACCCCTCCACTTT | CASSEEGGNSPLHF
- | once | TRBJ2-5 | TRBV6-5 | TGTGCCAGCAGTTACTCGACCAGGGGACAAGAGACCCAGTACTTC | CASSYSTRGQETQYF
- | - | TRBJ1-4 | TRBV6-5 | TGTGCCAGCAGTTACTCGGAGGATTATGAAAAACTGTTTTTT | CASSYSEDYEKLFF
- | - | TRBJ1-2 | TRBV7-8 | TGTGCCAGCAGTCCGAAACAGGGCTATGGCTACACCTTC | CASSPKQGYGYTF
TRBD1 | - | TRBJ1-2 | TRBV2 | TGCGCCAGCAGTGATAGGACAGGGGGCTCTGGCTACACCTTC | CASSDRTGGSGYTF
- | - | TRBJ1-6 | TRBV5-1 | TGCGCCAGCAGCAGAACGATCGAGGCGAATTCACCCCTCCACTTT | CASSRTIEANSPLHF
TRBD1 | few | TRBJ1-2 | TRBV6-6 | TGTGCCAGCAGAAAACCGGGACAGGGACTGATGGATGGCTACACCTTC | CASRKPGQGLMDGYTF
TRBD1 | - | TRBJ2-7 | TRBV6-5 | TGTGCCAGCGGAGAGCGGACAGGCTACGAGCAGTACTTC | CASGERTGYEQYF
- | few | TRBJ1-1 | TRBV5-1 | TGCGCCAGCAGCGTTGGACTGGTAATGAACACTGAAGCTTTCTTT | CASSVGLVMNTEAFF
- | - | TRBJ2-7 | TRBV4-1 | TGCGCCAGCAGCCGTCGGGAGTCCGACGGCCCCTACGAGCAGTACTTC | CASSRRESDGPYEQYF
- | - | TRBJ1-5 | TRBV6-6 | TGTGCCAGCAATCCTCAGGGGTATCAGCCCCAGCATTTT | CASNPQGYQPQHF
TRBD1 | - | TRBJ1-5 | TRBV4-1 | TGCGCCAGCAGCCAGGCGGACAGGGGAGGGAATCAGCCCCAGCATTTT | CASSQADRGGNQPQHF
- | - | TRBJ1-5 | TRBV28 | TGTGCCAGCAGTTTTGGAAGCGGCGAGCCCCAGCATTTT | CASSFGSGEPQHF
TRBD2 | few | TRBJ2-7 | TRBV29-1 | TGCAGCGTGCTAAAACTTAGCGGGCGCACCTACGAGCAGTACTTC | CSVLKLSGRTYEQYF
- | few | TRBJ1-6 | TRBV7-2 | TGTGCCAGCAGCTTTCCCCCGGGGTCTAGCTCCTATAATTCACCCCTCCACTTT | CASSFPPGSSSYNSPLHF
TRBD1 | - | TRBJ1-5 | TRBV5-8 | TGTGCCAGCAGCTCCTACAGGGGTAGGGGCAATCAGCCCCAGCATTTT | CASSSYRGRGNQPQHF
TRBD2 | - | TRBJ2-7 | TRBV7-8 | TGTGCCAGCAGCTTAGATAGCGGGAGGGCCCTAGATTTC | CASSLDSGRALDF